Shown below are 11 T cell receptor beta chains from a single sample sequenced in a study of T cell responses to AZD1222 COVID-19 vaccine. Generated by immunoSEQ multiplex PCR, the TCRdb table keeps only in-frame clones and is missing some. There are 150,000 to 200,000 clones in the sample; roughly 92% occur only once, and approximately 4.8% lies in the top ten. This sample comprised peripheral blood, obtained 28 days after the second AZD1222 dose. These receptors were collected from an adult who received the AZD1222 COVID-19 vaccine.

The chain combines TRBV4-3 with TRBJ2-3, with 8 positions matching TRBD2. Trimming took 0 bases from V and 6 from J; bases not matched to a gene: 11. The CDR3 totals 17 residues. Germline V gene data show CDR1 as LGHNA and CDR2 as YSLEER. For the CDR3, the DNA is TGCGCCAGCAGCCAAGATTTGCCGGGAGGGCCGGCTGATACGCAGTATTTT. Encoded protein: CASSQDLPGGPADTQYF.

The CDR3 region is CASSGYRQGARTEAFF. CDR3 coding DNA: TGTGCCAGCAGTGGATATCGACAGGGGGCGCGCACTGAAGCTTTCTTT. The chain is built from TRBV2 and TRBJ1-1; 10 bases map to TRBD1. The CDR3 contains 16 residues. CDR1 and CDR2 from the germline V gene are SNHLY and FYNNEI. Trimming removed 4 bases from V and 4 bases from J; junction bases left unmatched: 9.

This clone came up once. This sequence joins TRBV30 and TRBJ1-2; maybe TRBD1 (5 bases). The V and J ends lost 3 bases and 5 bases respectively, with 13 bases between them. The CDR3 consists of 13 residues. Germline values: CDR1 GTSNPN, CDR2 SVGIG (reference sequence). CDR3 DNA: TGTGCCTGGAGCCAAGGACATTTATATGGCTACACCTTC. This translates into CAWSQGHLYGYTF.

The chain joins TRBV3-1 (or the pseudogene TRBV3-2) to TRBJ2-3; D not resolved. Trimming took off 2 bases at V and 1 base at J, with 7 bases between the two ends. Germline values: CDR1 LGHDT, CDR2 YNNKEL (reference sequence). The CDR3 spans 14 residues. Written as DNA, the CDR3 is TGTGCCAGCAGCCAACCAACAGGCACAGATACGCAGTATTTT. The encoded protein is CASSQPTGTDTQYF.

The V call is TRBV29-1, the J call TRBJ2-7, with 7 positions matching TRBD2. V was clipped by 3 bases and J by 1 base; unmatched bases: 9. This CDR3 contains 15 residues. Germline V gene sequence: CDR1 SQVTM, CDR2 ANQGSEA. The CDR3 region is CSVEGGAGPSYEQYF. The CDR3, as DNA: TGCAGCGTTGAGGGAGGAGCGGGACCTTCCTACGAGCAGTACTTC.

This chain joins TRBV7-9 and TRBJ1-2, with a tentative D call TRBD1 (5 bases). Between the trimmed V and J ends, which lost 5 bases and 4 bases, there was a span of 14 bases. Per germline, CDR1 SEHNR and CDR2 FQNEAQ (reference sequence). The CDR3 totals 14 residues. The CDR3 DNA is TGTGCCAGCAGCGAAGACAGAGACGTCTATGGCTACACCTTC. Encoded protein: CASSEDRDVYGYTF.

CDR3 sequence: CASSLGSSGTEAFF. The CDR3 nucleotides are TGTGCCAGCAGTCTTGGTAGTTCGGGCACTGAAGCTTTCTTT. The gene calls are TRBV27 and TRBJ1-1; D not certain. The germline V and J ends were trimmed by 5 bases and 4 bases, with 14 bases remaining between them. The germline V gene has CDR1 MNHEY and CDR2 SMNVEV (reference sequence). This CDR3 has 14 residues.

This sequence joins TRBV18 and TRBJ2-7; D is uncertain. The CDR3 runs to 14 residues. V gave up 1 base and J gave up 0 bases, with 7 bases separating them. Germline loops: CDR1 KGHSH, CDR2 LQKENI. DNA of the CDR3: TGTGCCAGCTCACCACTTCCGGTCTCCTACGAGCAGTACTTC. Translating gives CASSPLPVSYEQYF. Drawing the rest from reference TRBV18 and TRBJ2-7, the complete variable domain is NAGVMQNPRHLVRRRGQEARLRCSPMKGHSHVYWYRQLPEEGLKFMVYLQKENIIDESGMPKERFSAEFPKEGPSILRIQQVVRGDSAAYFCASSPLPVSYEQYFGPGTRLTVT.

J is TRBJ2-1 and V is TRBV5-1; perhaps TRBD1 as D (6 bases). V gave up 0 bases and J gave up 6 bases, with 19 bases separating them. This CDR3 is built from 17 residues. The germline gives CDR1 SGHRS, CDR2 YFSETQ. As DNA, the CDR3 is TGCGCCAGCAGCTTGGGCCTGACAGGTCGACGATCCAATGAGCAGTTCTTC. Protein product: CASSLGLTGRRSNEQFF.

CDR3 in DNA: TGCGCCAGCAGCGTACAGGGTTGGGGCACTGAAGCTTTCTTT. This sequence encodes CASSVQGWGTEAFF. The V gene is TRBV4-1, the J gene TRBJ1-1; tentative D call: TRBD1 (6 bases). The germline V gene encodes CDR1 MGHRA and CDR2 YSYEKL. V lost 5 bases and J lost 4, with 14 bases in between. The CDR3 loop spans 14 amino acids.

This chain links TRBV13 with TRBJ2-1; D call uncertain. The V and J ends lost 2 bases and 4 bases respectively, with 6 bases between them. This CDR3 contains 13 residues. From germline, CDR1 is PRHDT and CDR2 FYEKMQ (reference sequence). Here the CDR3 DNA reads TGTGCCAGCAGCTTAAGGGCTTACAATGAGCAGTTCTTC. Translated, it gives CASSLRAYNEQFF.